This T cell receptor beta chain was observed in a study of breast tumors, draining lymph nodes, adjacent tissues. Whole-study findings and limits: Data fit most tumor T cells coming from lymph node, expanding in tumor. Luminal-like breast cancer showed significantly greater tumor-nontumor repertoire similarity than basal-like breast cancer did. Compared with lymph nodes, tumors were less diverse; compared with nontumor tissue, more.

This clonotype was seen a single time. As yet, its antigen is unknown. TCRdb called the multiplex PCR reads again in MiXCR, with one record for every CDR3 protein. Of about 63,000 distinct CDR3 sequences listed, approximately 57% were seen once; the top ten hold about 19%. V shed 5 bases, J shed 7 bases, and the junction held 10 bases outside the gene matches. Germline loops: CDR1 SEHNR, CDR2 FQNEAQ (reference sequence). This CDR3 is 15 amino acids long. V gene TRBV7-9 combines with J gene TRBJ1-4; the match to TRBD1 covers 7 bases. The origin of this receptor is a female donor with breast cancer. Some clones in this sample may be carry-over from other donors' samples. The sequenced sample was breast tumor tissue. CDR3 loop: CASSLQGWDGEKLFF. The CDR3 nucleotides read TGTGCCAGCAGCCTACAGGGGTGGGACGGTGAAAAACTGTTTTTT.